This T cell receptor (beta chain) emerged from a study of response to subunit inactivated influenza vaccine. Study-wide results and caveats: A suggestion made by the authors is that each seasonal influenza vaccination recruits few new T cells.

Looked up from germline, CDR1 is DFQATT and CDR2 is SNEGSKA (reference sequence). Trimming left V 1 base short and J 0 bases short, with 13 bases between. This CDR3 contains 16 residues. This clonotype was counted between two and nine times. Its matching antigen is unknown. From the RT-PCR reads, TCRdb called clonotypes with MiXCR, one entry per CDR3 protein. Counted here are fewer than 700,000 distinct CDR3 sequences, roughly 13% occurring once; the ten biggest clones make up around 12%. This chain links TRBV20-1 with TRBJ1-5; the D gene is possibly TRBD1 (5 bases). The TCR comes from a man aged 45-60 years who received an inactivated influenza vaccine. The specimen was PBMCs from blood, collected 40 to 50 days after vaccination. The CDR3, as DNA: TGCAGTGCTAGAGTGGGGGGGGACTATAGCAATCAGCCCCAGCATTTT. Its translation is CSARVGGDYSNQPQHF.